The table lists the clone carrying this T cell receptor (beta chain) with a few counts. Original analysis: By means of reference gene primer amplification, nucleated cell counts were estimated. Sequencing was performed with immunoSEQ multiplex PCR; in TCRdb, only in-frame clones are kept and a portion is missing. For V, J and clone size, that table is used; D and trimming come from the DNA. This table holds more than 95,000 clones, around four fifths found once. The data stem from a study of blood T cell repertoires in COVID-19. Germline CDR1 reads SNHLY; CDR2 reads FYNNEI. This CDR3 is built from 15 residues. V was trimmed by 3 bases and J by 6 bases, leaving 16 bases between them.

Material: peripheral blood. This sequence joins TRBV2 and TRBJ2-3; D might be TRBD1 (5 bases). The sequence came from an elderly man with COVID-19, enrolled during active disease. CDR3 protein: CASSDIGASVDTQYF. Here the CDR3 DNA reads TGTGCCAGCAGTGATATAGGGGCCAGCGTGGATACGCAGTATTTT.